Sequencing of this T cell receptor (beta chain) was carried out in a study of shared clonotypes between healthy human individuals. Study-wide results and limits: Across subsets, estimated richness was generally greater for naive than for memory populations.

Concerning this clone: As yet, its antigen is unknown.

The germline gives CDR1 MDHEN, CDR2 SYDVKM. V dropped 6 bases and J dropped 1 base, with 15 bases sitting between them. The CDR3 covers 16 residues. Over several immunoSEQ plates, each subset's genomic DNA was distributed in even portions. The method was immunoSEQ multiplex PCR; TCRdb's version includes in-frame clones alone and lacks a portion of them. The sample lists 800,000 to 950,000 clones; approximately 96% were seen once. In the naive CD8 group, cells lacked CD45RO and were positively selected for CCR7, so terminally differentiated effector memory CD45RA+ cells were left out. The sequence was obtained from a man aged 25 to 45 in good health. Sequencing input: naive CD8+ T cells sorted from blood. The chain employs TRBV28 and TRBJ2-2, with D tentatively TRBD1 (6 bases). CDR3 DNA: TGTGCCAGCAGCAATTACAGGGATCAGAACACCGGGGAGCTGTTTTTT. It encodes CASSNYRDQNTGELFF. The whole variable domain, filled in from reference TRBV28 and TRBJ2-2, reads DVKVTQSSRYLVKRTGEKVFLECVQDMDHENMFWYRQDPGLGLRLIYFSYDVKMKEKGDIPEGYSVSREKKERFSLILESASTNQTSMYLCASSNYRDQNTGELFFGEGSRLTVL.